This T cell receptor (beta chain) originates from a study of OX40 agonist ivuxolimab in advanced cancers. The assay was immunoSEQ multiplex PCR, and TCRdb's table has in-frame clones only and misses some. The table shows fewer than 85,000 clones, with approximately 92% occurring only once. CDR1 is SGDLS, CDR2 YYNGEE, per germline. Trimming pared 3 bases from V and 10 bases from J, leaving 17 bases between. The length of the CDR3 is 15 residues. Prior autoimmune disease or systemic immunosuppression barred patients. This sequence originates from an adult with an advanced solid tumor such as melanoma, head and neck, liver or kidney cancer. The sequencing used CD4+ or CD8+ T cells sorted from blood, collected in a trial of the OX40 agonist ivuxolimab. This chain joins TRBV9 and TRBJ1-6; unclear D gene. The CDR3 bases are TGTGCCAGCAGCGACGTAGAGGTCCTGGGGTCACCCCTCCACTTT. Translated, it gives CASSDVEVLGSPLHF.